This paragraph reports one T cell receptor beta chain. In the authors' methods: Estimated nucleated cell counts came from reference gene primer amplification. The repertoire was sequenced with immunoSEQ multiplex PCR; TCRdb's copy has only in-frame clones and lacks some. Clonal size and the V and J genes are those of that table, whereas D and trimming came from the DNA. This sample has about 140,000 clones, with about 88% found just once. Enrollment of patients from Seattle took place during active infection, with longitudinal follow-up. The entry originates in a study of blood T cell repertoires in COVID-19. Background on the study: Donors in the United States, Italy and Spain gave samples during acute or convalescent COVID-19. The cDNA or gDNA used as material had been derived from T cells, B-cell-depleted T cells, or PBMCs.

Per the germline V gene, CDR1 is SNHLY and CDR2 is FYNNEI. This CDR3 has 17 amino acids. Trimming took 0 bases from V and 7 from J; bases not matched to a gene: 8. The clonotype comes from a human donor with COVID-19, enrolled during active disease. The donor label of this sample is uncertain. The sequenced material came from peripheral blood. The rearrangement links TRBV2 to TRBJ1-4; 10 bases map to TRBD1. The CDR3 region is CASSEALGTGEGEKLFF. The CDR3 coding sequence is TGTGCCAGCAGTGAAGCGCTTGGGACAGGGGAGGGTGAAAAACTGTTTTTT.